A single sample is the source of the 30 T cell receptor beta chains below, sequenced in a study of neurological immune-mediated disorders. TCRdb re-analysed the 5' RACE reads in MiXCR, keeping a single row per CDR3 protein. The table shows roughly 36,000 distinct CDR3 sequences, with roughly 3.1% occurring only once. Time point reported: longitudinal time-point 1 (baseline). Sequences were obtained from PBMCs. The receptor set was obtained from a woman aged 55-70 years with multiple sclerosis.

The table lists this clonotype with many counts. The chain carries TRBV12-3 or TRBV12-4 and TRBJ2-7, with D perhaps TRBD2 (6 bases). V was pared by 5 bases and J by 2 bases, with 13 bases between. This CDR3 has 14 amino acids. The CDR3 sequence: CASSPGRGAYEQYF. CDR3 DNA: TGTGCCAGCAGTCCCGGCCGCGGGGCCTACGAGCAGTACTTC.

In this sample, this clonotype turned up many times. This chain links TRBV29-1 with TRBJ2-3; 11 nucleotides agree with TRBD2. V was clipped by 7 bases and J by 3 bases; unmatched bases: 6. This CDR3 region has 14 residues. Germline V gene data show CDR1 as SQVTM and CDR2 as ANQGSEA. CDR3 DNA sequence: TGCAGCGCTCCGGGACTAGCGGTTACAGATACGCAGTATTTT. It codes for CSAPGLAVTDTQYF.

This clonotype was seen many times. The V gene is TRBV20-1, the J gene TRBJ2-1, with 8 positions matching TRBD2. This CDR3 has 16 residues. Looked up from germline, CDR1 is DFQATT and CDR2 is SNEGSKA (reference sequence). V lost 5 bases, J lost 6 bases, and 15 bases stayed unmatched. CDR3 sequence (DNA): TGCAGTGCTCCCAGGGCCCGGACTAGCTATATCAATGAGCAGTTCTTC. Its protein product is CSAPRARTSYINEQFF.

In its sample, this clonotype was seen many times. In nucleotides, the CDR3 is TGTGCCAGCAGTTTCGTCCCCGGCTCCTACAATGAGCAGTTCTTC. It encodes CASSFVPGSYNEQFF. The genes are TRBV27 and TRBJ2-1; D is undetermined. Germline CDR1 and CDR2: MNHEY and SMNVEV (reference sequence). The ends were cut back, 3 bases at V and 0 bases at J, with 9 bases in the middle. The CDR3 runs 15 residues.

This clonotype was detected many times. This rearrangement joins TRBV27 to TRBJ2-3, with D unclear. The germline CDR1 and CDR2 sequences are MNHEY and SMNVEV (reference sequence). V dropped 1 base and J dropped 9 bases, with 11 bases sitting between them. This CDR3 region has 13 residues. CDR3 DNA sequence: TGTGCCAGCAGTTTATTGCCAGCGATCACGCAGTATTTT. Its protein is CASSLLPAITQYF.

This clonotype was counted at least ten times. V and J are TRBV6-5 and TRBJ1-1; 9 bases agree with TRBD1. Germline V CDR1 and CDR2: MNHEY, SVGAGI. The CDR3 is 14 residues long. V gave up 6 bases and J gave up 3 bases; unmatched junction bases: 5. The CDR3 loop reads CASRQGQGHTEAFF. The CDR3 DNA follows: TGTGCCAGCAGACAGGGACAGGGCCACACTGAAGCTTTCTTT.

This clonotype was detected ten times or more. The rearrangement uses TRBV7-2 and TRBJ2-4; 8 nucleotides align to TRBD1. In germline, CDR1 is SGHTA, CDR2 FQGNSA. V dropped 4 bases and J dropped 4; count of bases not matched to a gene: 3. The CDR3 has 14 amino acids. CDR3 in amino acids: CASSSRDRKNIQYF. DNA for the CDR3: TGTGCCAGCAGCTCCCGGGACAGGAAAAACATTCAGTACTTC.

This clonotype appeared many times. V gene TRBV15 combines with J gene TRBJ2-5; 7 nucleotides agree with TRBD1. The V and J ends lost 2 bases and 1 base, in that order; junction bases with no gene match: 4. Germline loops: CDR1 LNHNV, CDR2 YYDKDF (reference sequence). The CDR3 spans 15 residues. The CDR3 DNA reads TGTGCCACCAGCAGAAAAGACAGGGCCCAAGAGACCCAGTACTTC. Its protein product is CATSRKDRAQETQYF.

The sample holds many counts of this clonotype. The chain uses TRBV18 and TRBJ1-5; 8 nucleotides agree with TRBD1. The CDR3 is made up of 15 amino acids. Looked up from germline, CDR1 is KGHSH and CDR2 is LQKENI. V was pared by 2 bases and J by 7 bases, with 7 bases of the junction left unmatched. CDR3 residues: CASSPSGQGGQPQHF. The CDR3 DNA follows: TGTGCCAGCTCACCATCCGGACAGGGAGGCCAGCCCCAGCATTTT. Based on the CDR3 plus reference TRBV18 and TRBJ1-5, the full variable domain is NAGVMQNPRHLVRRRGQEARLRCSPMKGHSHVYWYRQLPEEGLKFMVYLQKENIIDESGMPKERFSAEFPKEGPSILRIQQVVRGDSAAYFCASSPSGQGGQPQHFGDGTRLSIL.

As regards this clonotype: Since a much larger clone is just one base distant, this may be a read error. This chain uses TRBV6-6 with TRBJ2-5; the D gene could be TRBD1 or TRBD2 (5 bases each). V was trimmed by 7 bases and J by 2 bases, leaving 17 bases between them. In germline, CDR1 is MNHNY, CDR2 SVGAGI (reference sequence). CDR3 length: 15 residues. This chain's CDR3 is CASMDIRGTQETQYF. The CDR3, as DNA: TGTGCCAGCATGGACATCCGGGGAACGCAAGAGACCCAGTACTTC.

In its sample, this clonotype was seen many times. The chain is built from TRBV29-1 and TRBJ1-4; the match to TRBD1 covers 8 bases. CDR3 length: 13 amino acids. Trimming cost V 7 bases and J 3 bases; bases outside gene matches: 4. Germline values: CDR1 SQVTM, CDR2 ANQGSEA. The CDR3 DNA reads TGCAGCGGCGCAGGGGGCCCTAATGAAAAACTGTTTTTT. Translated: CSGAGGPNEKLFF.

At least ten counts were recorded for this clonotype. CDR3 DNA sequence: TGTGCCAGCAGCCAAGGTCGCTTGGGAACTGAAGCTTTCTTT. Its translation: CASSQGRLGTEAFF. The V call is TRBV14, the J call TRBJ1-1; D unclear. CDR1 and CDR2 from the germline V gene are SGHDN and FVKESK. V lost 1 base and J 5 bases, leaving 11 bases between the germline ends. The CDR3 is 14 amino acids.

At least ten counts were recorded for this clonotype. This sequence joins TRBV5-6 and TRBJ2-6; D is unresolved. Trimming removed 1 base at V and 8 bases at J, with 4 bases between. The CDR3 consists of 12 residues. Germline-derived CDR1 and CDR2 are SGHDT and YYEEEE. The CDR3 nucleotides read TGTGCCAGCAGCTTGATTACCAACGTCCTGACTTTC. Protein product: CASSLITNVLTF.

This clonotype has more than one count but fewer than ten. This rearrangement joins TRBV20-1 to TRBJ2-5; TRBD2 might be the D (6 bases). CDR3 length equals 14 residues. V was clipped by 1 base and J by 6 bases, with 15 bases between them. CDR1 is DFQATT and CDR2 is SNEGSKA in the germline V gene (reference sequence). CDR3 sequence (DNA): TGCAGTGCTAGAGGGACAAGGGGCGGGAAGACCCAGTACTTC. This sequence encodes CSARGTRGGKTQYF.

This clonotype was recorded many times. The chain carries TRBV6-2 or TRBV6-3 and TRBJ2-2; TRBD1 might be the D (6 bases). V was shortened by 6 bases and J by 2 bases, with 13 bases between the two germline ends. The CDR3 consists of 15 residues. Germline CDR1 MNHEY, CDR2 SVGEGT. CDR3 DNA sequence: TGTGCCAGCAGAACCCACAGGGACAACACCGGGGAGCTGTTTTTT. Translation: CASRTHRDNTGELFF.

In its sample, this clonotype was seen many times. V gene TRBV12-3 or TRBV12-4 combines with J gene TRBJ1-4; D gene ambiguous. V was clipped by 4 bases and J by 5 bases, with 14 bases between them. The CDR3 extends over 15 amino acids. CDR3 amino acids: CASSSGRPGNEKLFF. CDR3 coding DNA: TGTGCCAGCAGTTCCGGACGGCCGGGGAATGAAAAACTGTTTTTT.

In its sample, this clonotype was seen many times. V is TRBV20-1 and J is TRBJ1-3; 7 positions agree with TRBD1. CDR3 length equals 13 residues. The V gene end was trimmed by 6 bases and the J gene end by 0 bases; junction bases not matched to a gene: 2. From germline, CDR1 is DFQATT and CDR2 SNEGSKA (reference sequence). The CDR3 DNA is TGCAGTGCATGGGACAGCTCTGGAAACACCATATATTTT. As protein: CSAWDSSGNTIYF.

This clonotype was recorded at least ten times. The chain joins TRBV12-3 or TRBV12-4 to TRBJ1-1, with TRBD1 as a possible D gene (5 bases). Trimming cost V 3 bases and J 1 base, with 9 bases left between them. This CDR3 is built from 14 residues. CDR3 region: CASSLTGGNTEAFF. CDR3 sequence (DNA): TGTGCCAGCAGTTTGACCGGGGGGAACACTGAAGCTTTCTTT.

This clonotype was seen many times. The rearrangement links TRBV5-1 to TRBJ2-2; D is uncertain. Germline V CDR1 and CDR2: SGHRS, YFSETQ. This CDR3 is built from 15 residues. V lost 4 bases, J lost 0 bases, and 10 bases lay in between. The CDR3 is CASSVGTANTGELFF. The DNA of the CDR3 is TGCGCCAGCAGCGTTGGTACGGCGAACACCGGGGAGCTGTTTTTT.

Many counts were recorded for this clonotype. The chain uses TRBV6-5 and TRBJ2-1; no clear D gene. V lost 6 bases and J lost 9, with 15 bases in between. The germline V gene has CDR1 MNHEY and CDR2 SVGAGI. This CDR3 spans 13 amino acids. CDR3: CASSLPPLGEQFF. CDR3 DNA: TGTGCCAGCAGCCTCCCACCACTGGGTGAGCAGTTCTTC.

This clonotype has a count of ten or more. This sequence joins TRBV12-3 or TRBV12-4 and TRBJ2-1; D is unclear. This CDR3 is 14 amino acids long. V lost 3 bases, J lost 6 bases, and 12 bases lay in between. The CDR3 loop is CASSFLIASNEQFF. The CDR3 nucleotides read TGTGCCAGCAGTTTCTTGATTGCCAGCAATGAGCAGTTCTTC.

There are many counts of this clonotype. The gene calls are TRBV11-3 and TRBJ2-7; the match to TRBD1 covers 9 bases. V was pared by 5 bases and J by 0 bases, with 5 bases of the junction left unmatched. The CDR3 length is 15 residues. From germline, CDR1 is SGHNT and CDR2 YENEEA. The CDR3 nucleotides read TGTGCCAGCAGCGACGGACAGGGGCGCTCCTACGAGCAGTACTTC. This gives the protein CASSDGQGRSYEQYF. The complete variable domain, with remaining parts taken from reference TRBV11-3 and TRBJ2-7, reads EAGVVQSPRYKIIEKKQPVAFWCNPISGHNTLYWYLQNLGQGPELLIRYENEEAVDDSQLPKDRFSAERLKGVDSTLKIQPAELGDSAVYLCASSDGQGRSYEQYFGPGTRLTVT.

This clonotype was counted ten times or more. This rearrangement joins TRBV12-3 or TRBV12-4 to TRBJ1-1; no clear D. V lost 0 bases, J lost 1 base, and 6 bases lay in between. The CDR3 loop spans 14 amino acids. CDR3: CASSLAAENTEAFF. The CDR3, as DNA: TGTGCCAGCAGTTTAGCAGCAGAGAACACTGAAGCTTTCTTT.

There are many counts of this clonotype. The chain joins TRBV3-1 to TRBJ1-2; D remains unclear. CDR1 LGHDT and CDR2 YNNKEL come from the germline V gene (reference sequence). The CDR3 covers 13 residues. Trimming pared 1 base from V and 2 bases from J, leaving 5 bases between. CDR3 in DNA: TGTGCCAGCAGCCAAGTGCAGAACTATGGCTACACCTTC. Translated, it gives CASSQVQNYGYTF.

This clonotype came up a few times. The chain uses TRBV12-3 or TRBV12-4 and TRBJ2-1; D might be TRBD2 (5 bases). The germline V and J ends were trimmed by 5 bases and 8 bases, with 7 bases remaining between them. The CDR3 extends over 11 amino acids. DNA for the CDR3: TGTGCCAGCAGTCTACTAGATGAGCAGTTCTTC. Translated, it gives CASSLLDEQFF.

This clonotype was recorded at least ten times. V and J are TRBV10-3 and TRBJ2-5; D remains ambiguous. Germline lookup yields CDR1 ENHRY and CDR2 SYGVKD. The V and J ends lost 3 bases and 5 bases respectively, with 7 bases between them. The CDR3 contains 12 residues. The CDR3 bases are TGTGCCATCAGTGAAAGATTTGAGACCCAGTACTTC. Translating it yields CAISERFETQYF.

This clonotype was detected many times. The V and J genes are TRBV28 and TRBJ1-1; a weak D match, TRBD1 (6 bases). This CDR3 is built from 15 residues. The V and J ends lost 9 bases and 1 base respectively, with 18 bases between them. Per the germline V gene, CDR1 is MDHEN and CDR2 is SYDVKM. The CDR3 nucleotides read TGTGCCAGTCCCCGGGACACCCGATCGAACACTGAAGCTTTCTTT. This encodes CASPRDTRSNTEAFF.

CDR3 nucleotide sequence: TGTGCCAGCTCACCATTTCTAGACAGGGAAGAGACCCAGTACTTC. This encodes CASSPFLDREETQYF. This chain uses TRBV18 with TRBJ2-5, with 7 bases lining up with TRBD1. The CDR3 covers 15 residues. The trim removed 2 bases at V and 3 bases at J, leaving 6 bases unmatched. Germline V CDR1 and CDR2: KGHSH, LQKENI.

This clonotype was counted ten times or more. The CDR3 here is CASSGGQSSYNEQFF. The CDR3 DNA follows: TGTGCCAGTAGTGGCGGACAGAGCTCCTACAATGAGCAGTTCTTC. The rearrangement links TRBV19 to TRBJ2-1, with a possible D match to TRBD1 (6 bases). Per germline, CDR1 LNHDA and CDR2 SQIVND (reference sequence). This CDR3 has 15 amino acids. V was pared by 5 bases and J by 0 bases, with 11 bases between.

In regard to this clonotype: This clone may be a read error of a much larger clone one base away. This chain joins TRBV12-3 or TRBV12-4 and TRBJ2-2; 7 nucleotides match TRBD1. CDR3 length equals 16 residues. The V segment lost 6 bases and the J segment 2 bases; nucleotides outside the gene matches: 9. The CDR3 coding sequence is TGTGCCAGCAGACCGGGACAGTCCTTCAACACCGGGGAGCTGTTTTTT. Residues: CASRPGQSFNTGELFF.